This T cell receptor beta chain was captured by sequencing in a study of blood T cell repertoires in COVID-19. The wider study: Sources were T cells, B-cell-depleted T cells, or PBMCs; the material itself was cDNA or gDNA.

Method: immunoSEQ multiplex PCR; TCRdb's copy keeps in-frame clones and lacks some. Here the sample spans around 80,000 clones, more than 65% being singletons. V lost 3 bases, J lost 11 bases, and 13 bases lay in between. CDR1 is LNHDA, CDR2 SQIVND, per germline (reference sequence). The CDR3 covers 12 residues. J is TRBJ1-1 and V is TRBV19; D ambiguous. The material sequenced was peripheral blood. This TCR was sampled from a man older than 75 with acute or convalescent COVID-19. CDR3 bases: TGTGCCAGTAGTATCCAGCAGGAGCGGGCTTTCTTT. Protein sequence: CASSIQQERAFF.